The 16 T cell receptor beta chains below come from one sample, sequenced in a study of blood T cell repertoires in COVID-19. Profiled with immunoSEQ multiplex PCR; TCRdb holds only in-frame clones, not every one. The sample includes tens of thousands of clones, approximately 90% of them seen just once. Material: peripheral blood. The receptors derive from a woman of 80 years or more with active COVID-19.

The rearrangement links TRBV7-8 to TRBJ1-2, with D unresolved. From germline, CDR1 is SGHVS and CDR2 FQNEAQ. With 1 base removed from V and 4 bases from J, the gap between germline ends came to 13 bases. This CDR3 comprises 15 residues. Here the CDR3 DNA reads TGTGCCAGCAGCTTAGAACAAACCAGCGCCTATGGCTACACCTTC. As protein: CASSLEQTSAYGYTF.

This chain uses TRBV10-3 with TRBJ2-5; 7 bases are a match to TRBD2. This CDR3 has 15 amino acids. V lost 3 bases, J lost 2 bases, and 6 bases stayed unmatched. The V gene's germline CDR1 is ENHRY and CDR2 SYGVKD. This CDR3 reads CAISDQLARQETQYF. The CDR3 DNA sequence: TGTGCCATCAGTGACCAACTAGCGCGGCAAGAGACCCAGTACTTC.

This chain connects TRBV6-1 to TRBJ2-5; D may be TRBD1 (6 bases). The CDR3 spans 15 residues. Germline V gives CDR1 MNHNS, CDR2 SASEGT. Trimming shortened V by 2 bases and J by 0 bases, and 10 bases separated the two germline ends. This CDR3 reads CASSERGTNQETQYF. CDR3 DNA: TGTGCCAGCAGTGAAAGGGGGACAAACCAAGAGACCCAGTACTTC.

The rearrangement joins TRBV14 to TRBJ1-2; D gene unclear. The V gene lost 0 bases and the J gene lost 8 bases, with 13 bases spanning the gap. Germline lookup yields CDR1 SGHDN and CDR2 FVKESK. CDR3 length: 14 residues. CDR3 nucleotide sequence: TGTGCCAGCAGCCAAGAAGCCGCGGGTGTCGGCTACACCTTC. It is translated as CASSQEAAGVGYTF. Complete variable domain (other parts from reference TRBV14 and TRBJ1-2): EAGVTQFPSHSVIEKGQTVTLRCDPISGHDNLYWYRRVMGKEIKFLLHFVKESKQDESGMPNNRFLAERTGGTYSTLKVQPAELEDSGVYFCASSQEAAGVGYTFGSGTRLTVV.

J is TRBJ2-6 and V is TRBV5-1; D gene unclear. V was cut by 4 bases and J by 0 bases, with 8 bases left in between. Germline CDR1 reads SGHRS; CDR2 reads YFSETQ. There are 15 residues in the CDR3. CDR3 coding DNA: TGCGCCAGCAGCATGACTGTCTCTGGGGCCAACGTCCTGACTTTC. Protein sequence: CASSMTVSGANVLTF.

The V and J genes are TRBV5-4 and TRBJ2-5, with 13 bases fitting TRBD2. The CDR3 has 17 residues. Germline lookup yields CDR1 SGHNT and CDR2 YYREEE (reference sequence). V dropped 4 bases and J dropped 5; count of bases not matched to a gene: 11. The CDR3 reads CASSLGLAGVPSETQYF. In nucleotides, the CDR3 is TGTGCCAGCAGCCTCGGACTAGCGGGGGTTCCTTCGGAGACCCAGTACTTC.

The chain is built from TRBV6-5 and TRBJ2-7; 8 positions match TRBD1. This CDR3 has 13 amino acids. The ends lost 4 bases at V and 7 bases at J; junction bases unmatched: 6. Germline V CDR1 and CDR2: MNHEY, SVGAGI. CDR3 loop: CASSSRDRPEQYF. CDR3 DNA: TGTGCCAGCAGTTCCAGGGACAGGCCGGAGCAGTACTTC.

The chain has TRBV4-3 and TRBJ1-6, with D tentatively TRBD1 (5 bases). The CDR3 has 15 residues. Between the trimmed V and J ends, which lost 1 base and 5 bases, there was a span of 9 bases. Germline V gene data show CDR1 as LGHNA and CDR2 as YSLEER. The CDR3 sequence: CASSQVETDNSPLHF. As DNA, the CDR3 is TGCGCCAGCAGCCAAGTGGAGACAGATAATTCACCCCTCCACTTT.

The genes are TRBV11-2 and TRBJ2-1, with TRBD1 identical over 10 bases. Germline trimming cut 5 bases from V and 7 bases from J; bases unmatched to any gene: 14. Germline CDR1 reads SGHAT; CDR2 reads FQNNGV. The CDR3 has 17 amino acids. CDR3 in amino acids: CASSLAGVGTGENEQFF. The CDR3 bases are TGTGCCAGCAGCCTAGCAGGGGTTGGGACAGGGGAGAATGAGCAGTTCTTC.

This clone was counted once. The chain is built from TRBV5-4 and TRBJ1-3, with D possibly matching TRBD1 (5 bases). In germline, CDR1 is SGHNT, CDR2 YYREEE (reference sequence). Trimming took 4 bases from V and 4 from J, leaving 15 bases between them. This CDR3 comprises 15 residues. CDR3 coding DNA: TGTGCCAGCAGCCAGACACAGGTGGCCGGAAACACCATATATTTT. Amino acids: CASSQTQVAGNTIYF.

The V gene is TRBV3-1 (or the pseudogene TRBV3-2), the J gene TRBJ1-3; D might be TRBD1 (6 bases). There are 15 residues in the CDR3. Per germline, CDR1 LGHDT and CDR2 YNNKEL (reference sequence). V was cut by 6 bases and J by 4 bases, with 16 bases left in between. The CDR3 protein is CASSRTGLEGNTIYF. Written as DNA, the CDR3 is TGTGCCAGCAGTCGTACAGGGCTGGAAGGAAACACCATATATTTT.

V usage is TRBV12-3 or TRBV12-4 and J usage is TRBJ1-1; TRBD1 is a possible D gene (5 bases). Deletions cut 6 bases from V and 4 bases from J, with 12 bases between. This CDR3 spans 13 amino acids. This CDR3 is CASRRQRSTEAFF. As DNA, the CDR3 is TGTGCCAGCAGGAGACAGAGGAGCACTGAAGCTTTCTTT.

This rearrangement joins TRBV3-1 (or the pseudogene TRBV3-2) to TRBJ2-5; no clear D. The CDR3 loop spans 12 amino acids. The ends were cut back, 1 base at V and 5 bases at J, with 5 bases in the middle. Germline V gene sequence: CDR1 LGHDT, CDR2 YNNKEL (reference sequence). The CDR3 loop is CASSQVVETQYF. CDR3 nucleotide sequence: TGTGCCAGCAGCCAAGTCGTGGAGACCCAGTACTTC.

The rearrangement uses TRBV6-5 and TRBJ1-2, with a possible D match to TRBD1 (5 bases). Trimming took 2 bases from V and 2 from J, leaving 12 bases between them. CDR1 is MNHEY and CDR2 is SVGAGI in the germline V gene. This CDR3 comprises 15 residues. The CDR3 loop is CASSYEQGRNYGYTF. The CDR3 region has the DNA TGTGCCAGCAGTTACGAGCAGGGTAGGAACTATGGCTACACCTTC.

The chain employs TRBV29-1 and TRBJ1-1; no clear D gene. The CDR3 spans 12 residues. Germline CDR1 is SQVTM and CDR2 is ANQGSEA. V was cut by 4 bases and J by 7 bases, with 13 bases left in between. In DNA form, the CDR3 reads TGCAGCGTTGGAATCACCGGGGATGAAGCTTTCTTT. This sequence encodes CSVGITGDEAFF. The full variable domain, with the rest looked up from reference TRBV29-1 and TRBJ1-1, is SAVISQKPSRDICQRGTSLTIQCQVDSQVTMMFWYRQQPGQSLTLIATANQGSEATYESGFVIDKFPISRPNLTFSTLTVSNMSPEDSSIYLCSVGITGDEAFFGQGTRLTVV.

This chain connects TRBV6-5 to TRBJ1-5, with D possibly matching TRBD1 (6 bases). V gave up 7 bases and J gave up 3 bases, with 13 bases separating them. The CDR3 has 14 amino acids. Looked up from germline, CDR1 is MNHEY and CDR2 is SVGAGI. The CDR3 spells CASTDGGHNQPQHF. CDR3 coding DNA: TGTGCCAGCACCGATGGGGGCCACAATCAGCCCCAGCATTTT.